This T cell receptor (beta chain) was recovered during a study of blood T cell repertoires in COVID-19. Across the study: COVID-19 samples collected from the United States, Italy and Spain covered acute and convalescent phases. The cDNA or gDNA used as material had been derived from T cells, B-cell-depleted T cells, or PBMCs.

V was cut by 5 bases and J by 7 bases, with 17 bases left in between. The CDR3 consists of 14 residues. Looked up from germline, CDR1 is SGHTA and CDR2 is FQGNSA. Generated by immunoSEQ multiplex PCR, the TCRdb table keeps only in-frame clones and is missing some. This sample carries 200,000 to 250,000 clones, approximately 82% of them seen once, and the ten largest clones take approximately 3.8%. This chain links TRBV7-2 with TRBJ1-1; a possible D gene is TRBD1 (6 bases). The sequencing sample was made of peripheral blood. The receptor was derived from a woman of 80 years or more with acute or convalescent COVID-19. The CDR3 spells CASSPGRGSNEAFF. CDR3 nucleotides: TGTGCCAGCAGCCCCGGCAGGGGTAGTAATGAAGCTTTCTTT.